This T cell receptor (beta chain) was profiled in a study of blood T cell repertoires in COVID-19. V lost 4 bases to trimming and J lost 4 bases; unmatched junction nucleotides: 5. The CDR3 contains 15 residues. CDR1 and CDR2 from the germline V gene are ENHRY and SYGVKD. The assay was immunoSEQ multiplex PCR, and TCRdb's table has in-frame clones only and misses some. The sample shows 300,000 to 350,000 clones, more than 90% of them seen only once. Up to 2 weeks before entering the study, exposed participants had met a COVID-19 case. The sequence came from a woman younger than 45 who had been exposed to COVID-19. The chain is built from TRBV10-3 and TRBJ1-3, with 9 bases identical to TRBD1. Sequences were obtained from PBMCs or T cells enriched from blood (not recorded which). CDR3 coding DNA: TGTGCCATCAGTGCCCGGACAGGGGAAGGAAACACCATATATTTT. Protein: CAISARTGEGNTIYF.